This T cell receptor beta chain was sequenced during a study of tumor and adjacent non-tumor tissue in lung cancer listed by TCRdb under 2018. Context from the whole study: The cohort included about a dozen adenocarcinoma, 2 squamous cell carcinoma and 1 small cell lung cancer patients. The roughly 15 patients were aged 31 to 76 years, included 10 men and 5 women, and had TNM stage I to III disease. In total, sequencing yielded approximately 130,000,000 productive TCRbeta reads, which works out to an average of approximately 4 million reads per sample. Bulk TCRbeta repertoires were compared between lung tumor tissue and matched distant non-tumor lung tissue obtained from over 13 lung cancer patients. Around 30 paired specimens, one tumor and one normal lung sample per patient, were profiled by TCRbeta CDR3 sequencing. Beyond this particular receptor, the publication reports: Peripheral blood was not sequenced, so blood TCRbeta repertoires in these lung cancer patients were not examined. In normal lung, the top 100 clones accounted for a significantly larger cumulative share of the repertoire than in tumor tissue. With only roughly 14 patients in the cohort, the authors noted that larger samples and more detailed clinical data are needed. TCR diversity was significantly higher in younger patients, and higher tumor TCR diversity was associated with shorter overall and disease-free survival. The methods do not name the sequencing platform or mention unique molecular identifiers. Tumor tissue showed significantly higher TCR diversity (inverse Simpson) than normal lung tissue, at around 450 vs 150 (P = 0.0075, Mann-Whitney U test).

About this clonotype itself: The antigen this receptor binds is unknown. Its ends do not fully match the called genes, so a read error is possible.

RNA was extracted from bulk unsorted tissue and checked for quality with a NanoDrop ND-1000 and an Agilent 2100. Newly diagnosed lung cancer patients without prior chemotherapy who had been admitted for thoracic surgery in China between August and November 2014 were enrolled as donors. The study excluded patients who had received radiotherapy or chemotherapy before or who had another cancer at the same time. Surgical tissue pieces of roughly 1-2.1 cm3 were preserved in RNAlater solution and stored at -80 °C until use. CDR1 and CDR2 were assigned from the germline V gene as MNHEY and SVGAGI. From the cysteine through the phenylalanine, the CDR3 covers 14 amino acids. Only CDR3 DNA is held: 42 bases, read in frame from base 1. The library was made by multiplex PCR. The instrument was an Illumina HiSeq 2500. Following protocols modified from ARM-PCR, the researchers constructed TCRbeta libraries through three rounds of nested PCR with primers (Table S4). Before sequencing, PCR products of 200-500 bp were excised from the gel and purified with the QIAquick gel extraction kit. Regarding the original processing steps: Reads were cleaned with Trimmomatic, merged with FLASH into complete CDR3 sequences, and assigned to V(D)J germline segments with MiTCR. Clonal diversity was computed as the inverse Simpson's index with VDJtools. Productive reads were defined as in-frame sequences without a premature stop codon. The raw public data were reprocessed by TCRdb itself: fastp quality trimming at Q25, MiXCR clonotype calling, in-frame beta chains only. Each CDR3 protein gets just one entry, which takes the most common genes and DNA from the rows behind it. TCRdb, not the original authors, processed these V and J calls. Recorded for this sample are fewer than 120,000 distinct CDR3 sequences; 75% to 90% of them occurred a single time. The ten largest clones take up more than 20% of the sample.

The sequence is built from TRBV6-5 and TRBJ1-5; confidence is insufficient to name the D gene. The specimen was lung tumor tissue. The source of this sequence is a man in his 70s with non-small cell lung cancer. The nucleotides are TGTGCCAGCAGTATACTAGGACTGAAACAGCGCCAGCATTTT. This gives the protein CASSILGLKQRQHF.